This T cell receptor (beta chain) was profiled in a study of T-cell memory formation after mild COVID-19. Study-level background: The two donors had largely donor-specific TCR clusters.

The CDR3 is 13 amino acids. The V end was cut by 0 bases, the J end by 4 bases, with 7 bases between. Germline loops: CDR1 DFQATT, CDR2 SNEGSKA (reference sequence). cDNA libraries for TCR alpha and TCR beta, carrying sample barcodes and UMIs, came from 5'RACE with constant-segment primers. TCRdb called the 5' RACE reads again in MiXCR, with one record for every CDR3 protein. The profile covers 92,000 or so distinct CDR3 sequences, with roughly 15% appearing a single time and roughly two fifths taken by the ten largest. This clonotype turned up a few times. The source is a man between 18 and 29 years old who had mild COVID-19 (a few samples of this study predate the infection). Cell type and time point are not known. The chain joins TRBV20-1 to TRBJ1-5; D not resolved. Sequencing was carried out using PBMCs or a T cell subset sorted from them (not recorded which). This chain's CDR3 is CSARDAGNQPQHF. CDR3 bases: TGCAGTGCTAGAGATGCAGGTAATCAGCCCCAGCATTTT.